This TCR beta chain was recovered during a study of CD8+CD57+ T cells in acquired aplastic anemia. About the research overall: On average, sorted CD4+ and CD8+ cells gave about 2.9 ug of DNA. Overall study results and limits: CD8+ Simpson's diversity did not differ significantly between patients and controls. Fewer than 35 CD8+ CDR3 sequences occurred in both the patients and the controls.

Notes on this clonotype: Its antigen is unidentified.

Genomic DNA served as template for TCR beta VDJ and CDR3 profiling. Each CDR3 protein gets one entry after TCRdb re-called the reads with MiXCR. Of 260,000 or so distinct CDR3 sequences listed, around 46% are singletons. By flow cytometry, patients selected for sequencing had shown an expansion of CD8+CD57+ cells. The patients, all of them, had severe acquired aplastic anemia. Germline trimming cut 5 bases from V and 4 bases from J; bases unmatched to any gene: 8. Germline V gene sequence: CDR1 MDHEN, CDR2 SYDVKM. This CDR3 contains 15 residues. The chain combines TRBV28 with TRBJ2-7; the match to TRBD2 covers 10 bases. Specimen: sorted CD4+, CD8+, or CD8+CD57+ T cells (not recorded which) from PBMCs. This receptor was identified in a human donor with aplastic anemia. CDR3 in DNA: TGTGCCAGCAGTCTACAGCGGGAGGGCTTATACGAGCAGTACTTC. It specifies CASSLQREGLYEQYF.